This T cell receptor (beta chain) originates from a study of post-analysis software for immune sequencing data. Study results and caveats: Clustering by F measure revealed strong co-clustering among samples prepared together in one batch. Normalized Chao1 diversity was significantly reduced in patients versus controls. Included in a set of several TRBV segments more frequent in patients than controls were TRBV5-6, TRBV5-1 and TRBV20-1.

Prepared TCR beta cDNA libraries contained unique molecular identifiers. With roughly 0.85 to 11 million T cells as the source, some 510,000 cDNA molecules resulted. TCRdb passed the PCR reads through MiXCR, listing each CDR3 protein once. The sample lists hundreds of thousands of distinct CDR3 sequences; roughly 50% were seen once. Trimming removed 3 bases at V and 4 bases at J, with 18 bases between. The CDR3 is 15 amino acids. In germline, CDR1 is DFQATT, CDR2 SNEGSKA (reference sequence). Worth noting for this clonotype: What it binds is unknown.

The sequence was collected from a girl aged 10 to 17 with multiple sclerosis. The rearrangement uses TRBV20-1 and TRBJ2-5, with D perhaps matching TRBD1 or TRBD2 (5 bases each). Sequencing input: blood. Here the CDR3 DNA reads TGCAGTGCTAGGTTTGTGGGGGTGACTCGAGAGACCCAGTACTTC. Encoded protein: CSARFVGVTRETQYF.